What follows describes a single TCR beta chain. Antigen: not known. This sample stems from a study of cytomegalovirus exposure and HLA in healthy donors. PCR employed 60 Vbeta and 13 Jbeta primers. Clones were read by immunoSEQ multiplex PCR, and TCRdb kept only the in-frame ones, dropping some. The sample shows some 84,000 clones, and less than 0.65% sits with its ten largest clones. Germline V gene lookup returns CDR1 ENHRY and CDR2 SYGVKD. V lost 6 bases and J lost 4; bases outside the gene matches: 4. The CDR3 loop spans 14 amino acids. Study outcomes and limitations: In an earlier analysis, productive rearrangement rates for most beta V segments clustered near 87% or 30%. Analysis performed later showed TCR beta chains linked to HLA being more clonally expanded than equally common others. TRBV6-2, TRBV6-3 and other indistinguishable V segments were excluded. Among immune exposure information, only CMV serostatus was available.

This sequence joins TRBV10-3 and TRBJ2-2; 8 positions match TRBD2. This TCR derives from a man aged 50-60 years in good health and CMV-seronegative. Sequenced material: PBMCs. The CDR3 DNA sequence: TGTGCCATCAGAGGACTAGCCGGCACCGGGGAGCTGTTTTTT. This translates into CAIRGLAGTGELFF.